This T cell receptor (beta chain) was identified in a study of blood T cell repertoires in COVID-19. Germline V gene data show CDR1 as SGHTS and CDR2 as YDEGEE. V gave up 4 bases and J gave up 8 bases, with 18 bases separating them. The CDR3 contains 14 residues. Original processing notes: Amplification of reference gene primers was used by the study to estimate nucleated cell counts. Produced via immunoSEQ multiplex PCR; TCRdb's table is partial and in-frame only. The DNA gave D and trimming, while V, J and clone size come from that table. The profile shows about 160,000 clones, 75% to 85% of them singletons. Individuals aged about 18 to 89 years were recruited from roughly 22 US areas. Recovered status applied to Cohort 3 donors who had two consecutive negative PCRs. It also applied to those with clearance or with symptom resolution.

The source of this sequence is a man aged 35 to 55 who had recovered from COVID-19. This chain uses TRBV5-8 with TRBJ1-2; D gene uncertain. Material: PBMCs or T cells enriched from blood (not recorded which). Written as DNA, the CDR3 is TGTGCCAGCAGCCCTAGGCGGATCATCTCGGGCTACACCTTC. Translating it yields CASSPRRIISGYTF.